Below are 20 T cell receptor beta chains sequenced from a single sample in a study of blood T cell repertoires in COVID-19. Measured with immunoSEQ multiplex PCR; TCRdb has only the in-frame clones, and not every one. This sample has about 130,000 clones, with around 84% found just once. Sequencing used PBMCs or T cells enriched from blood (not recorded which). All receptors derive from a man between 40 and 49 years old with acute COVID-19.

The chain is built from TRBV29-1 and TRBJ2-5, with D possibly matching TRBD1 (5 bases). The CDR3 sequence is 12 residues long. Trimming cost V 6 bases and J 5 bases, with 13 bases left between them. The germline V gene encodes CDR1 SQVTM and CDR2 ANQGSEA. The CDR3 is CSVQGYLETQYF. DNA of the CDR3: TGCAGCGTCCAGGGTTATTTGGAGACCCAGTACTTC.

The chain has TRBV20-1 and TRBJ2-3, with 10 bases fitting TRBD2. V gave up 3 bases and J gave up 4 bases; unmatched junction bases: 7. CDR3 length equals 15 residues. The germline CDR1 and CDR2 sequences are DFQATT and SNEGSKA (reference sequence). The CDR3 bases are TGCAGTGCTAGTCCCCTAGCGGGAGTCCCAGATACGCAGTATTTT. This gives the protein CSASPLAGVPDTQYF.

This CDR3 is CASTKERGFYEQYF. DNA for the CDR3: TGTGCCAGCACGAAGGAGCGGGGGTTTTACGAGCAGTACTTC. The J gene is TRBJ2-7, the V gene TRBV28, with 8 bases fitting TRBD2. Unmatched junction bases numbered 9, after V lost 7 bases and J lost 4 bases. The CDR3 is 14 amino acids. Germline V gives CDR1 MDHEN, CDR2 SYDVKM. The full variable domain, its missing parts supplied by reference TRBV28 and TRBJ2-7, is DVKVTQSSRYLVKRTGEKVFLECVQDMDHENMFWYRQDPGLGLRLIYFSYDVKMKEKGDIPEGYSVSREKKERFSLILESASTNQTSMYLCASTKERGFYEQYFGPGTRLTVT.

V and J are TRBV11-1 and TRBJ1-4; 7 nucleotides line up with TRBD1. CDR1 is SGHAT, CDR2 FQDESV, per germline (reference sequence). J gave up 4 bases and V 5 bases, and 4 bases lay outside the gene matches. The CDR3 runs 14 residues. CDR3 loop: CASSGDSYNEKLFF. In nucleotides, the CDR3 is TGTGCCAGCAGCGGGGACAGCTATAATGAAAAACTGTTTTTT.

The J gene is TRBJ1-5, the V gene TRBV5-5; D remains ambiguous. Germline CDR1 is SGHKS and CDR2 is YYEKEE (reference sequence). The CDR3 spans 13 residues. Trimming took 0 bases from V and 5 from J, leaving 6 bases between them. CDR3 in DNA: TGTGCCAGCAGCTTGGCAGGCGATCAGCCCCAGCATTTT. It encodes CASSLAGDQPQHF.

DNA of the CDR3: TGTGCCAGCAGCTCGGGACAGGGCCAAACACCCCTCCACTTT. This codes for CASSSGQGQTPLHF. This chain joins TRBV13 and TRBJ1-6; TRBD1 matches at 9 bases. In germline, CDR1 is PRHDT, CDR2 FYEKMQ (reference sequence). Losses at the gene ends were 4 bases for V and 11 bases for J; bases not matched to a gene: 6. The CDR3 totals 14 residues.

This clone occurred once. The CDR3 nucleotides are TGTGCCAGCAGCTTAGCGCTATCGGCAGTACCGTCTAGCTATGGCTACACCTTC. Its protein product is CASSLALSAVPSSYGYTF. This sequence joins TRBV7-8 and TRBJ1-2; unclear D gene. The CDR3 runs 18 residues. Per the germline V gene, CDR1 is SGHVS and CDR2 is FQNEAQ. Between the trimmed V and J ends, which lost 0 bases and 4 bases, there was a span of 21 bases.

This chain connects TRBV15 to TRBJ2-7, with 11 bases lining up with TRBD1. CDR3 length: 16 residues. CDR1 is LNHNV and CDR2 is YYDKDF in the germline V gene (reference sequence). The trim removed 3 bases at V and 0 bases at J, leaving 4 bases unmatched. In DNA form, the CDR3 reads TGTGCCACCAGCAGCGAGGGACAGGGGGACTCCTACGAGCAGTACTTC. It translates to CATSSEGQGDSYEQYF. Using reference TRBV15 and TRBJ2-7 for the parts outside the CDR3, the full variable domain is DAMVIQNPRYQVTQFGKPVTLSCSQTLNHNVMYWYQQKSSQAPKLLFHYYDKDFNNEADTPDNFQSRRPNTSFCFLDIRSPGLGDTAMYLCATSSEGQGDSYEQYFGPGTRLTVT.

This clone is a singleton in its sample. The chain has TRBV28 and TRBJ2-7, with 8 bases lining up with TRBD1. Germline-derived CDR1 and CDR2 are MDHEN and SYDVKM. Trimming took 3 bases from V and 5 from J; bases not matched to a gene: 12. The CDR3 runs to 16 residues. CDR3 loop: CASSFSSRTGKDEQYF. The CDR3 nucleotides read TGTGCCAGCAGTTTTAGTTCTAGGACAGGGAAGGACGAGCAGTACTTC.

This chain joins TRBV19 and TRBJ2-1; TRBD2 matches at 9 bases. Germline V gene data show CDR1 as LNHDA and CDR2 as SQIVND (reference sequence). V lost 5 bases to trimming and J lost 7 bases; unmatched junction nucleotides: 9. This CDR3 contains 15 residues. CDR3 bases: TGTGCCAGTAGTTCCCTAGCGGGGATTCGTAATGAGCAGTTCTTC. It specifies CASSSLAGIRNEQFF. The full variable domain, completed using reference TRBV19 and TRBJ2-1, is DGGITQSPKYLFRKEGQNVTLSCEQNLNHDAMYWYRQDPGQGLRLIYYSQIVNDFQKGDIAEGYSVSREKKESFPLTVTSAQKNPTAFYLCASSSLAGIRNEQFFGPGTRLTVL.

The CDR3 DNA sequence: TGTGCCATAGAGGCAGGGTTCGGCACTGAAGCTTTCTTT. This sequence encodes CAIEAGFGTEAFF. V usage is TRBV10-3 and J usage is TRBJ1-1; perhaps TRBD1 as D (5 bases). The V end was cut by 9 bases, the J end by 4 bases, with 15 bases between. The germline V gene has CDR1 ENHRY and CDR2 SYGVKD. This CDR3 spans 13 amino acids.

V and J are TRBV14 and TRBJ2-6, with D perhaps matching TRBD2 (5 bases). The CDR3 has 17 residues. Germline CDR1 SGHDN, CDR2 FVKESK. Trimming removed 0 bases from V and 0 bases from J, with 9 bases in between. The CDR3 coding sequence is TGTGCCAGCAGCCAAGAAGACGAGGGCTCTGGGGCCAACGTCCTGACTTTC. Translated, it gives CASSQEDEGSGANVLTF.

The sample holds one count of this clone. This rearrangement joins TRBV27 to TRBJ2-1; D is unresolved. This CDR3 is 16 amino acids long. The germline gives CDR1 MNHEY, CDR2 SMNVEV (reference sequence). V shed 4 bases and J shed 6 bases, with 19 bases lying between them. The CDR3 here is CASSSTPYYQANEQFF. In DNA, the CDR3 is TGTGCCAGCAGTTCCACACCATACTATCAAGCCAATGAGCAGTTCTTC.

This chain uses TRBV18 with TRBJ2-1; 7 bases agree with TRBD2. CDR1 KGHSH and CDR2 LQKENI come from the germline V gene. The CDR3 runs 15 residues. Trimming removed 4 bases from V and 2 bases from J; junction bases left unmatched: 5. The CDR3 reads CASSLSGGAYNEQFF. CDR3 nucleotides: TGTGCCAGCTCACTTTCGGGAGGAGCCTACAATGAGCAGTTCTTC. Looking up the rest from reference TRBV18 and TRBJ2-1 gives the full variable domain: NAGVMQNPRHLVRRRGQEARLRCSPMKGHSHVYWYRQLPEEGLKFMVYLQKENIIDESGMPKERFSAEFPKEGPSILRIQQVVRGDSAAYFCASSLSGGAYNEQFFGPGTRLTVL.

As to this clone: This sample includes further DNA sequences coding for the same CDR3. The CDR3 DNA follows: TGTGCCAGCAGCGTAGAAGGGCAGGGGAACTATGGCTACACCTTC. It translates to CASSVEGQGNYGYTF. The chain recombines TRBV9 with TRBJ1-2, with D perhaps matching TRBD1 (6 bases). Germline V gene sequence: CDR1 SGDLS, CDR2 YYNGEE. This CDR3 comprises 15 residues. With 0 bases removed from V and 2 bases from J, the gap between germline ends came to 11 bases. The full variable domain, its missing parts supplied by reference TRBV9 and TRBJ1-2, is DSGVTQTPKHLITATGQRVTLRCSPRSGDLSVYWYQQSLDQGLQFLIQYYNGEERAKGNILERFSAQQFPDLHSELNLSSLELGDSALYFCASSVEGQGNYGYTFGSGTRLTVV.

The rearrangement joins TRBV6-5 to TRBJ2-7; TRBD1 agrees at 7 bases. V shed 10 bases, J shed 2 bases, and the junction held 11 bases outside the gene matches. The CDR3 is made up of 14 amino acids. CDR1 and CDR2 (germline): MNHEY, SVGAGI. CDR3 sequence reads: CAIQPQTGPYEQYF. For the CDR3, the DNA is TGTGCCATCCAACCCCAGACAGGGCCCTACGAGCAGTACTTC.

The chain uses TRBV30 and TRBJ1-2; weak D call: TRBD1 (6 bases). Looked up from germline, CDR1 is GTSNPN and CDR2 is SVGIG (reference sequence). V lost 6 bases and J lost 2, with 16 bases in between. This CDR3 is built from 14 residues. For the CDR3, the DNA is TGTGCCTGCCCATTAGGGGGAGCCAACTATGGCTACACCTTC. Its translation is CACPLGGANYGYTF. Looking up the rest from reference TRBV30 and TRBJ1-2 gives the full variable domain: SQTIHQWPATLVQPVGSPLSLECTVEGTSNPNLYWYRQAAGRGLQLLFYSVGIGQISSEVPQNLSASRPQDRQFILSSKKLLLSDSGFYLCACPLGGANYGYTFGSGTRLTVV.

The V call is TRBV5-1, the J call TRBJ2-1, with 7 nucleotides matching TRBD2. V was pared by 2 bases and J by 0 bases, with 5 bases of the junction left unmatched. The length of the CDR3 is 16 residues. The germline V gene encodes CDR1 SGHRS and CDR2 YFSETQ. The CDR3 spells CASSLYGGSSYNEQFF. CDR3 nucleotide sequence: TGCGCCAGCAGCTTATACGGGGGGAGCTCCTACAATGAGCAGTTCTTC.

The V gene is TRBV1, the J gene TRBJ2-1; the table calls TRBD1, which could not be checked here. TRBV1 is assigned pseudogene status. CDR3 length: 16 amino acids. This CDR3 reads CTSSQEWAPSYNEQFF. DNA of the CDR3: TGCACCAGCAGCCAAGAGTGGGCCCCATCCTACAATGAGCAGTTCTTC.

The J gene is TRBJ2-3, the V gene TRBV2, with D perhaps matching TRBD1 (5 bases). The V gene lost 1 base and the J gene lost 0 bases, with 5 bases spanning the gap. Germline CDR1 and CDR2: SNHLY and FYNNEI. This CDR3 is 14 amino acids long. For the CDR3, the DNA is TGTGCCAGCAGTGAAGAGGGGAGCACAGATACGCAGTATTTT. It specifies CASSEEGSTDTQYF. Together with reference TRBV2 and TRBJ2-3, the CDR3 gives the full variable domain: EPEVTQTPSHQVTQMGQEVILRCVPISNHLYFYWYRQILGQKVEFLVSFYNNEISEKSEIFDDQFSVERPDGSNFTLKIRSTKLEDSAMYFCASSEEGSTDTQYFGPGTRLTVL.